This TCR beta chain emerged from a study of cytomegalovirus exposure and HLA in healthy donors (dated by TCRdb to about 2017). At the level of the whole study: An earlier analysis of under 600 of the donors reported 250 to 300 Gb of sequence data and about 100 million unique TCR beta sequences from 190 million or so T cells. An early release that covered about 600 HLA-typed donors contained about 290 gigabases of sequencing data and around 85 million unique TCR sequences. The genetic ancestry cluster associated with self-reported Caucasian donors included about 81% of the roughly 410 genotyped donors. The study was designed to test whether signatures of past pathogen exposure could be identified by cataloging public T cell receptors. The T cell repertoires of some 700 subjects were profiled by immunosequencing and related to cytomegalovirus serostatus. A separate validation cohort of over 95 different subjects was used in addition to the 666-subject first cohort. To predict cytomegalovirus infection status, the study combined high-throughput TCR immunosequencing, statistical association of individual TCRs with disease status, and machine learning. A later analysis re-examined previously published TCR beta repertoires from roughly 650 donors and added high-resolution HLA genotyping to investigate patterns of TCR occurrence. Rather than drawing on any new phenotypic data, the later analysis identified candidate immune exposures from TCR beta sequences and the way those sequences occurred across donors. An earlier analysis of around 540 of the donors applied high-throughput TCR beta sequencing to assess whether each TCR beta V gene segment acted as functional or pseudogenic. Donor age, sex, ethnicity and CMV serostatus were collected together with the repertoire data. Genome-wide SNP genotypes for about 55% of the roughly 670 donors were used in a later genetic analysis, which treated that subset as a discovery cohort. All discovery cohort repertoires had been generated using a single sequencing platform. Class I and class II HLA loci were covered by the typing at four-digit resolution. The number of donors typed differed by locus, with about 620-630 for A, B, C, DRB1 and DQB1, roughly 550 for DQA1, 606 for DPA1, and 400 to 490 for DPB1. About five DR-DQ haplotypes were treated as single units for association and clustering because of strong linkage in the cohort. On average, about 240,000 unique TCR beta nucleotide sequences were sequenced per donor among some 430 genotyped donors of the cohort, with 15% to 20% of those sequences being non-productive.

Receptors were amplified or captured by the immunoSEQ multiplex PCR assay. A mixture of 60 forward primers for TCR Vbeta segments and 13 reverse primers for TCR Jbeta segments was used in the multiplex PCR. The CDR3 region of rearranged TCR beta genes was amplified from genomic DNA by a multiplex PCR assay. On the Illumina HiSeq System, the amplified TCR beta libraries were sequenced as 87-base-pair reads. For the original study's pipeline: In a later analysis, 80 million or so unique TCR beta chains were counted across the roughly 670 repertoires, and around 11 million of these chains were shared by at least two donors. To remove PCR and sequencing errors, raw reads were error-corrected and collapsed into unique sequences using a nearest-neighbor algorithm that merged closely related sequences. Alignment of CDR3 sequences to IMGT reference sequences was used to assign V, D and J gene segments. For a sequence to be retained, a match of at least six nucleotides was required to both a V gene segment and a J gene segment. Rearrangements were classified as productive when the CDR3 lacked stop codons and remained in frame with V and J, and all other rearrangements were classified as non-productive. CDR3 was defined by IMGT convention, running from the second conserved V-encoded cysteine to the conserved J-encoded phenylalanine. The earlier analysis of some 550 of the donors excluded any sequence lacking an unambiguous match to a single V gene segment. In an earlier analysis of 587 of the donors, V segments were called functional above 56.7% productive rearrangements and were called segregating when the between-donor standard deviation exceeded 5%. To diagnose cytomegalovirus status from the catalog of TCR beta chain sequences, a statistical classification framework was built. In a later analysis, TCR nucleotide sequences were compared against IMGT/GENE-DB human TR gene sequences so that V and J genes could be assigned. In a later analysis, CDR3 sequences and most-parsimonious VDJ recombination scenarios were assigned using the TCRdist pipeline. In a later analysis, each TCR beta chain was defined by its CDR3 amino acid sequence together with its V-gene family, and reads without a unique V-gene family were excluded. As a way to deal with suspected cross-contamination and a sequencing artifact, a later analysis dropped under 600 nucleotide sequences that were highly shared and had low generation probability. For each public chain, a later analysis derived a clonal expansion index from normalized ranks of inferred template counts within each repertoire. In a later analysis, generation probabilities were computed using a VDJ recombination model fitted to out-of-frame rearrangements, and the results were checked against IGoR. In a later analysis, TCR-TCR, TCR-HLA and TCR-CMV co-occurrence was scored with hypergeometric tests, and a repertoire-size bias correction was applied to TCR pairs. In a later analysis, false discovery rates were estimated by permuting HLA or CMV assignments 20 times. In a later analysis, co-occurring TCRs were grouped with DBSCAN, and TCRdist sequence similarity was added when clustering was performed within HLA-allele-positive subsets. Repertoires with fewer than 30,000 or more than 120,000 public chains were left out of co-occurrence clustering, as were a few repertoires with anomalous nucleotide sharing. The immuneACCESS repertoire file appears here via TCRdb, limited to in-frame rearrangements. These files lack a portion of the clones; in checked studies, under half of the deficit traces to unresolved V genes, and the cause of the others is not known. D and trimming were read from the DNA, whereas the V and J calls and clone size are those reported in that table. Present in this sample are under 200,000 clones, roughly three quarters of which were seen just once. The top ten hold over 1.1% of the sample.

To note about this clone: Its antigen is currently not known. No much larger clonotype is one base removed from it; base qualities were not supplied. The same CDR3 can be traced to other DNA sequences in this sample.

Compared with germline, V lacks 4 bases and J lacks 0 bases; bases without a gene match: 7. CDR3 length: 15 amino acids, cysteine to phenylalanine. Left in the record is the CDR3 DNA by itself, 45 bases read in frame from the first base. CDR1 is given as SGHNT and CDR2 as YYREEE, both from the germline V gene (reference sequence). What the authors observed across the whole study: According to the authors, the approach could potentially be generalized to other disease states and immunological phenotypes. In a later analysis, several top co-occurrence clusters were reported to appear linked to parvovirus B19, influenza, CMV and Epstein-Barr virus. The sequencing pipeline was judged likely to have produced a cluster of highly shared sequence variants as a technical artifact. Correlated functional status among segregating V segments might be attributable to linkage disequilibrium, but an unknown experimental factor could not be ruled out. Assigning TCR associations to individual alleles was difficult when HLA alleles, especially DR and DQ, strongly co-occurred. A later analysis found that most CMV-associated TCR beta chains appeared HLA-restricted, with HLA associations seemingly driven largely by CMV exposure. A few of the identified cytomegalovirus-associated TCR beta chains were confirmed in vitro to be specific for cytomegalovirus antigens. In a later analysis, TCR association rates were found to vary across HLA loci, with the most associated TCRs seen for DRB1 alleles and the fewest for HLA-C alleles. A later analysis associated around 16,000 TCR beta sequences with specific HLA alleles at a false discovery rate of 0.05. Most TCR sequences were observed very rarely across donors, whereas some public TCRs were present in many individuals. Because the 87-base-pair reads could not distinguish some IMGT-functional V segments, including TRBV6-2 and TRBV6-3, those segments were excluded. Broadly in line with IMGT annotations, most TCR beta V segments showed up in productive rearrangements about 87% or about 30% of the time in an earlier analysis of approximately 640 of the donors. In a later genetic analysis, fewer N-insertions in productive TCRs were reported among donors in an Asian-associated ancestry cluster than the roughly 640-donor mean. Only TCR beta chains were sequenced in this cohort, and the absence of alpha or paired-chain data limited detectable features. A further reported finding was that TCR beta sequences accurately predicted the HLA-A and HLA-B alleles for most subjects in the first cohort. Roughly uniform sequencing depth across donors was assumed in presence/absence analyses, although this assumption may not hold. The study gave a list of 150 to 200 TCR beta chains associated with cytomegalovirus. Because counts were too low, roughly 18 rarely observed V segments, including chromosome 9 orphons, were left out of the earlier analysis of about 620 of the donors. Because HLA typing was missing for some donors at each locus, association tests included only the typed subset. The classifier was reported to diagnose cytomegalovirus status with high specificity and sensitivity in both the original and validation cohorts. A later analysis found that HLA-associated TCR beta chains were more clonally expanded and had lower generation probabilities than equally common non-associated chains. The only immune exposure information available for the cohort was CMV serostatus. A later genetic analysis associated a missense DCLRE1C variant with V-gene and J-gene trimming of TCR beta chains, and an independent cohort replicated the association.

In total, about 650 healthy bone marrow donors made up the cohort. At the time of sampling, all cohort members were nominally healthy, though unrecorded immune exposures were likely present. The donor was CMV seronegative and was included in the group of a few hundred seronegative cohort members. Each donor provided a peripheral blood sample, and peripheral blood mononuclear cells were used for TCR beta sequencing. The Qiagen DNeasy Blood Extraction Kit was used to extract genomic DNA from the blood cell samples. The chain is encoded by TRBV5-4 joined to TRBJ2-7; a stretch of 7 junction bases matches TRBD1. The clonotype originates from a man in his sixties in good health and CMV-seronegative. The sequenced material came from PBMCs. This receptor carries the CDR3 CASSPRQGYSYEQYF. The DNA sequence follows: TGTGCCAGCAGCCCGAGACAGGGCTACTCCTACGAGCAGTACTTC.